This T cell receptor (beta chain) was profiled in a study of blood T cell repertoires in COVID-19. Across the study: PBMCs, B-cell-depleted T cells, or T cells were the source of the cDNA or gDNA that made up the material.

Assay: immunoSEQ multiplex PCR; the TCRdb copy retains only in-frame clones and omits some. The sample consists of some 200,000 clones, 70% to 85% of them appearing once. This CDR3 spans 16 amino acids. V lost 4 bases and J 3 bases, leaving 17 bases between the germline ends. Germline CDR1 is SGHRS and CDR2 is YFSETQ. This chain connects TRBV5-1 to TRBJ2-1; D is perhaps TRBD2 (6 bases). The sequence was obtained from a woman of 80 years or more with COVID-19, enrolled during active disease. The source material was peripheral blood. CDR3 sequence reads: CASSQRRRAVYNEQFF. The CDR3 region has the DNA TGCGCCAGCAGCCAAAGGAGGAGGGCCGTCTACAATGAGCAGTTCTTC.